This T cell receptor beta chain was identified during a study of shared clonotypes between healthy human individuals. Findings and caveats of the study: Naive subsets usually exceeded memory subsets in estimated richness. Generation of non-shared clonotypes was less probable than generation of clonotypes shared by all four donors.

Per germline, CDR1 SGHDT and CDR2 YYEEEE. V was clipped by 0 bases and J by 0 bases, with 9 bases between them. There are 15 residues in the CDR3. Naive CD8 cells, CD45RO-negative and positively selected for CCR7, excluded terminally differentiated effector memory CD45RA+ cells. Among the donors, all were Caucasian adults who lived in Nashville, Tennessee. As regards this clone: What it recognizes is unknown.

Assay runs were performed at deep level. Profiling relied on immunoSEQ multiplex PCR, and the TCRdb table lists in-frame clones only, not all of them. This sample yields about 2.1 million clones, of which about 94% are seen a single time; approximately 1.7% belongs to the top ten. This chain joins TRBV5-6 and TRBJ1-1; D perhaps matches TRBD1 (6 bases). This sequence originates from a man between 18 and 35 years old in good health. Some clones in this sample may be carry-over from other donors' samples. The specimen was naive CD8+ T cells from PBMCs. The CDR3 loop is CASSLVRGLNTEAFF. The DNA for the CDR3 is TGTGCCAGCAGCTTGGTCAGGGGTTTGAACACTGAAGCTTTCTTT.